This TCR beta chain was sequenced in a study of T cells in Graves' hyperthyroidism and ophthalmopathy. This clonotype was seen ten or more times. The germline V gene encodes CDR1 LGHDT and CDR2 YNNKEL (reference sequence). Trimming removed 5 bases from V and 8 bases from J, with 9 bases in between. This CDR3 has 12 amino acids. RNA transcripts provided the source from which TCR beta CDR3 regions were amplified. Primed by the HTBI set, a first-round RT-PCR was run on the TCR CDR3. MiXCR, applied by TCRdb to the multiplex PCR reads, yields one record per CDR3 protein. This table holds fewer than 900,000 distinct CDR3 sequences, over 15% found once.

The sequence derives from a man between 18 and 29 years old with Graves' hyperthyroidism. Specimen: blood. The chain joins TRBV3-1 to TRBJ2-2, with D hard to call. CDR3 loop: CASSEGRGELFF. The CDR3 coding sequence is TGTGCCAGCAGCGAAGGAAGAGGGGAGCTGTTTTTT.